This TCR beta chain was recovered during a study of T cells in Graves' hyperthyroidism and ophthalmopathy. Overall study results and limits: Using 13 V-J features, a model discriminated ophthalmopathy from stable hyperthyroidism.

The length of the CDR3 is 14 residues. Germline lookup yields CDR1 SGHNT and CDR2 YENEEA. Trimming pared 2 bases from V and 6 bases from J, leaving 11 bases between. This clonotype was detected ten times or more. Its target is not known. The TCR beta CDR3 regions underwent amplification using RNA transcripts as the source. A set of HTBI primers served as the primers for a first-round RT-PCR of the TCR CDR3. TCRdb itself ran the multiplex PCR reads through MiXCR, one entry per CDR3 protein. The data hold about 560,000 distinct CDR3 sequences, with 15% to 20% observed a single time. Researchers defined stable Graves' hyperthyroidism as no ophthalmopathy progression within 18 months. Each 10 ml fresh peripheral blood draw supplied the PBMCs.

The chain joins TRBV11-3 to TRBJ2-1; D not resolved. The material sequenced was blood. The sequence came from a woman under 30 with Graves' hyperthyroidism. CDR3 DNA: TGTGCCAGCAGCTTAACGAGCAAGGCCAATGAGCAGTTCTTC. As protein: CASSLTSKANEQFF. The complete variable domain, with remaining parts taken from reference TRBV11-3 and TRBJ2-1, reads EAGVVQSPRYKIIEKKQPVAFWCNPISGHNTLYWYLQNLGQGPELLIRYENEEAVDDSQLPKDRFSAERLKGVDSTLKIQPAELGDSAVYLCASSLTSKANEQFFGPGTRLTVL.